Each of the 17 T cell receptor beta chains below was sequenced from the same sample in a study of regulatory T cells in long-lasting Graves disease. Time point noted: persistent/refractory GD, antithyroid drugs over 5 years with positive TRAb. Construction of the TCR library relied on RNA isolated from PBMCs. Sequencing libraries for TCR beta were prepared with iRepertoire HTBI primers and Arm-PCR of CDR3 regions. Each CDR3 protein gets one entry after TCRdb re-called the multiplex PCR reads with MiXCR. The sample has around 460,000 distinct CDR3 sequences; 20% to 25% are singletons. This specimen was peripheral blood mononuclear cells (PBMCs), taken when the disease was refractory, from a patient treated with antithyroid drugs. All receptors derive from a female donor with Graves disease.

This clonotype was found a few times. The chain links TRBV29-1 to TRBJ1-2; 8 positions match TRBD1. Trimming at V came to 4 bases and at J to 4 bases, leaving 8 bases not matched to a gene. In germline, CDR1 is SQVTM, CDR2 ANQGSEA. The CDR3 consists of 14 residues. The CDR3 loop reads CSVVSRQGPYGYTF. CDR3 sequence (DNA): TGCAGCGTTGTTTCGCGACAGGGGCCCTATGGCTACACCTTC.

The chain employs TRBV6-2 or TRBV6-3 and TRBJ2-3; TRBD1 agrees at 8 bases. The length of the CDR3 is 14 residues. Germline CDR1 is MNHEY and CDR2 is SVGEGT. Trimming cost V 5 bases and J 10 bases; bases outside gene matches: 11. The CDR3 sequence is CASSRQGPPDAQYF. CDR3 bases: TGTGCCAGCAGTCGACAGGGGCCTCCGGATGCGCAGTATTTT.

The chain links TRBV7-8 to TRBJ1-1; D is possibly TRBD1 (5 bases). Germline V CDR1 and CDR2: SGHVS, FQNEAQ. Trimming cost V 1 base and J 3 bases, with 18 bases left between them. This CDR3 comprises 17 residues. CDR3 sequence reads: CASSLGWGGSWDTEAFF. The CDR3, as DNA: TGTGCCAGCAGCTTAGGGTGGGGCGGCTCATGGGACACTGAAGCTTTCTTT.

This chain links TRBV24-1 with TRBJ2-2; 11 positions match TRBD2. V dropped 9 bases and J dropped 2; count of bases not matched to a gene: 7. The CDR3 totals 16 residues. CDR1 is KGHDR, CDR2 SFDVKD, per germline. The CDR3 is CATGSGLADNTGELFF. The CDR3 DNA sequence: TGTGCCACCGGATCGGGACTAGCGGATAACACCGGGGAGCTGTTTTTT.

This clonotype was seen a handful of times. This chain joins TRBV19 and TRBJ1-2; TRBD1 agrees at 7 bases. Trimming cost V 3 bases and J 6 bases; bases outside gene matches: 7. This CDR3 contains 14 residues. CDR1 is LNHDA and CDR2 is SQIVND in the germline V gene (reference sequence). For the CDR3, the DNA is TGTGCCAGTAGTATGGGGGACAGCGTCGATGGCTACACCTTC. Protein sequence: CASSMGDSVDGYTF.

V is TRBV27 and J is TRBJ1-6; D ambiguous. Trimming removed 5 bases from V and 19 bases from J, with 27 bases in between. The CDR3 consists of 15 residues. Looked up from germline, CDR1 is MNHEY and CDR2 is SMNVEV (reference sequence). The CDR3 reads CASSPHGVSPASEHF. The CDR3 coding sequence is TGTGCCAGCAGTCCCCATGGGGTTAGCCCTGCATCGGAGCACTTT.

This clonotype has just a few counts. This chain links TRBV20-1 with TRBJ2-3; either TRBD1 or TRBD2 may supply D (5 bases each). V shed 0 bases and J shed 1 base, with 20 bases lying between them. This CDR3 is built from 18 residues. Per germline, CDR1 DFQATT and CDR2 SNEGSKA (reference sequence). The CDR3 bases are TGCAGTGCTAGAGATTATGGATGGGGACGGGTAGGCACAGATACGCAGTATTTT. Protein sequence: CSARDYGWGRVGTDTQYF.

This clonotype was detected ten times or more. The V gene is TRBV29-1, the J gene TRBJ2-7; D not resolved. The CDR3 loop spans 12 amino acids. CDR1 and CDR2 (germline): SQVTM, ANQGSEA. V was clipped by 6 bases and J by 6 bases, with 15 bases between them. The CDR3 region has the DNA TGCAGCGTGCAACCGGACGGGCGCGAGCAGTACTTC. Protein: CSVQPDGREQYF.

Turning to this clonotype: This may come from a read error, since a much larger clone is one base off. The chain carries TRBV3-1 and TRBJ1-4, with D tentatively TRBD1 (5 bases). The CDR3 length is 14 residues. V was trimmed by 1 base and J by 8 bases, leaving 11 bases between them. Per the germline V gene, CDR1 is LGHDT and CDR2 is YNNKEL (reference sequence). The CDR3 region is CASSQGGDGEKLFF. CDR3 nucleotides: TGTGCCAGCAGCCAAGGAGGGGACGGAGAAAAACTGTTTTTT.

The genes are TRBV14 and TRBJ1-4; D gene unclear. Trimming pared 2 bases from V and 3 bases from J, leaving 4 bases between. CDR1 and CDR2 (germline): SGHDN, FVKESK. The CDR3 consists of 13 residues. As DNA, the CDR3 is TGTGCCAGCAGCCAACCGTCTAATGAAAAACTGTTTTTT. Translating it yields CASSQPSNEKLFF.

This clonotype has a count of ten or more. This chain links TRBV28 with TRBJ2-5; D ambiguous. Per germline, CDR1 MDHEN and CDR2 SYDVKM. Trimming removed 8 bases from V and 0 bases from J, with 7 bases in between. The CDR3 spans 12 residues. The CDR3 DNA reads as TGTGCCAGCCGACCGGACCAAGAGACCCAGTACTTC. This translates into CASRPDQETQYF.

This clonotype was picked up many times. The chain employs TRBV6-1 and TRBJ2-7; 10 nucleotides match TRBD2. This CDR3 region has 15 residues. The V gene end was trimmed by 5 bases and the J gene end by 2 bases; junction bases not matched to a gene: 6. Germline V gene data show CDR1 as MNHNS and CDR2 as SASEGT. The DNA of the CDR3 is TGTGCCAGCAGTAACCTAGGACTAGCGGCCTACGAGCAGTACTTC. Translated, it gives CASSNLGLAAYEQYF.

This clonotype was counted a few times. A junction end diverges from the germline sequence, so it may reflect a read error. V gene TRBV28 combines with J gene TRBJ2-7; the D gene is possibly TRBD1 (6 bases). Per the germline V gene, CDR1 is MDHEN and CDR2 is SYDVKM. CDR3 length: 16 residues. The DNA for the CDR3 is TGTGCCAGCAGTTCAAGGACGGGACAAACTTACTACAAGCAGTACTTC. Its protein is CASSSRTGQTYYKQYF.

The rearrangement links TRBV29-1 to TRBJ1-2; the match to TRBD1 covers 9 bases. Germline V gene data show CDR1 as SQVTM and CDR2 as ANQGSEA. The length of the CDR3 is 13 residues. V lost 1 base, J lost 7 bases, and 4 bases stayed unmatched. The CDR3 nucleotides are TGCAGCGTTGAAGGTCGGACAGGGGTTGGCTACACCTTC. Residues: CSVEGRTGVGYTF.

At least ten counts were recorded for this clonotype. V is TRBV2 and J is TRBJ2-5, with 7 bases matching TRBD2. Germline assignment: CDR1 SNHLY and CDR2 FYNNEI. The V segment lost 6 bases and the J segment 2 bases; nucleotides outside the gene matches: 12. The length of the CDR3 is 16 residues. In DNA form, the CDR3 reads TGTGCCAGCAGACCGGGGGACCTAGCGGATCAAGAGACCCAGTACTTC. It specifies CASRPGDLADQETQYF.

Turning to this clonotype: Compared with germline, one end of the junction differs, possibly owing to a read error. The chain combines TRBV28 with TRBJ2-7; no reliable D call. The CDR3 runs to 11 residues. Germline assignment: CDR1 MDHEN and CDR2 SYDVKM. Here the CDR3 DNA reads TGTGCCAGCAGTGCGTTCGATGAGCAGTGCTTT. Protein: CASSAFDEQCF.

CDR3 region: CASSLRARGDKQYF. CDR3 nucleotides: TGCGCCAGCAGCTTGCGGGCACGGGGGGATAAGCAGTACTTC. The V gene is TRBV5-1, the J gene TRBJ2-7, with 7 bases identical to TRBD2. There are 14 residues in the CDR3. CDR1 is SGHRS and CDR2 is YFSETQ in the germline V gene. Trimming removed 1 base from V and 8 bases from J; junction bases left unmatched: 9.